These T cell receptor beta chains were read from a single sample in a study of blood T cell repertoires in COVID-19. TCRdb's copy holds only in-frame clones and misses some; the assay was immunoSEQ multiplex PCR. The data hold 310,000 or so clones, with about 89% observed a single time. Material: peripheral blood. The receptors originated from a woman aged 25 to 39 with COVID-19, enrolled during active disease. Each CDR3 is given with its conserved first and last residue. Fields, in order: D gene, CDR3 length, V gene, CDR3 protein. A D gene is named only where the DNA matches it firmly.

>TRBD1|16|TRBV5-1
CASSQSWTGNTGELFF
>.|18|TRBV5-6
CASSLNGLALRSSYEQYF
>TRBD1|15|TRBV6-5
CATAQSQGVGSPLHF
>TRBD2|13|TRBV5-6
CASSLAGGETQYF
>.|13|TRBV5-1
CASTGQPDTEAFF
>.|15|TRBV27
CASSFGRFVTGGYTF
>TRBD1|15|TRBV6-5
CASRTGTGIAYEQYF
>TRBD1|16|TRBV5-5
CASSSPTGQGTGELFF
>TRBD2|16|TRBV3-1/TRBV3-2
CASSQDLAGSSYEQYF
>.|14|TRBV6-1
CASSEGRIQETQYF
>TRBD1|13|TRBV9
CASSDRGGQPQHF
>TRBD1|16|TRBV19
CASSTVSGQGGNEQYF
>.|13|TRBV30
CAWDQGSKNIQYF
>.|15|TRBV19
CASSTGFTSGNTIYF
>.|14|TRBV18
CASSPRTGPGELFF
>.|14|TRBV10-3
CASGDSGLNNEQFF
>.|13|TRBV12-3/TRBV12-4
CASTIREDTEAFF
>TRBD1|14|TRBV29-1
CSVERDRGETEAFF
>TRBD2|17|TRBV19
CASSLTPGLAFEETQYF
>TRBD1|13|TRBV6-4
CASSESTGYGYTF
>TRBD1|13|TRBV29-1
CSSTGGENTEAFF
>.|17|TRBV3-1/TRBV3-2
CASSQDLRTGSYNEQFF
>TRBD2|20|TRBV27
CASSLLVGLAGVTSYNEQFF
>TRBD1|16|TRBV2
CASSDGQGVNTGELFF
>.|14|TRBV19
CASSAQAVGEKLFF
>TRBD1|14|TRBV2
CASSESGGRETQYF
>.|16|TRBV21-1
CASSKVSRQANTEAFF
>TRBD1|15|TRBV5-6
CASSLSGTGHGEQYF
>.|16|TRBV7-2
CASSSRSGNFISGYTF
>TRBD2|15|TRBV5-1
CASSTTSGSSYEQYF
>.|15|TRBV4-2
CASSQAETILYEQYF
>TRBD2|16|TRBV7-9
CASSRDGGTRGETQYF
>.|13|TRBV5-1
CASTRGDYNEQFF
>.|12|TRBV6-2/TRBV6-3
CASSWGGTEAFF
>.|17|TRBV28
CASRGSPIGSSGNTIYF
>TRBD1|13|TRBV30
CAWDQETGGEQYF
>.|15|TRBV27
CASSLSGQRTDTQYF
>.|11|TRBV29-1
CSVERAGGYTF
>TRBD1|15|TRBV6-5
CASSMDRGTTGELFF
>.|11|TRBV20-1
CSARDLQAQHF
>.|15|TRBV28
CASRGEWDYNTEAFF
>TRBD1|15|TRBV7-9
CASSLEGTGFYGYTF
>TRBD1|16|TRBV7-2
CASSSTDRGRSQPQHF
>TRBD2|19|TRBV11-2
CASSLVSLGLAIPSYEQYF
>.|13|TRBV27
CASSPGGAYEQYF
>TRBD2|18|TRBV5-4
CASTSGTSGRTNTGELFF
>TRBD1|17|TRBV7-8
CASSLLPPGQGYSPLHF
>.|13|TRBV7-8
CASSSNWRSEQYF